This passage covers 20 T cell receptor beta chains from one sample sequenced in a study of blood T cell repertoires in COVID-19. Clones were read by immunoSEQ multiplex PCR, and TCRdb kept only the in-frame ones, dropping some. The top ten hold about an eighth of the sample, which has 95,000 to 110,000 clones, approximately 80% seen once. The sequenced sample consisted of peripheral blood. The receptors were sampled from a human donor in a cohort sampled during active or convalescent COVID-19.

Worth noting for this clone: One end of the junction is discordant with germline, which a read error may explain. The V call is TRBV7-7, the J call TRBJ1-5; D not resolved. Germline loops: CDR1 SSHAT, CDR2 FNYEAQ (reference sequence). The CDR3 totals 17 residues. CDR3 DNA sequence: TGTGCTAGCAGCTCCCCGGGAGGAGGGAAGAGCAATCAGCCCCAGCATTTT. It is translated as CASSSPGGGKSNQPQHF.

The chain joins TRBV28 to TRBJ2-5; TRBD1 might be the D (6 bases). CDR1 and CDR2 from the germline V gene are MDHEN and SYDVKM. This CDR3 has 15 amino acids. The germline V and J ends were trimmed by 5 bases and 3 bases, with 16 bases remaining between them. CDR3 DNA sequence: TGTGCCAGCAGTGCTCTACAGGGTAAGGAAGAGACCCAGTACTTC. It encodes CASSALQGKEETQYF.

The rearrangement uses TRBV3-1 (or the pseudogene TRBV3-2) and TRBJ1-5, with D unclear. Trimming cost V 0 bases and J 4 bases, with 13 bases left between them. The CDR3 loop spans 16 amino acids. Germline V gene sequence: CDR1 LGHDT, CDR2 YNNKEL (reference sequence). The DNA for the CDR3 is TGTGCCAGCAGCCAAGAATTAATAACTGAGAATCAGCCCCAGCATTTT. Translation gives CASSQELITENQPQHF.

V gene TRBV2 combines with J gene TRBJ2-7; maybe TRBD1 (6 bases). This CDR3 has 16 amino acids. V lost 0 bases, J lost 0 bases, and 12 bases lay in between. CDR1 and CDR2 from the germline V gene are SNHLY and FYNNEI. The CDR3 DNA is TGTGCCAGCAGTGAAGCCACAGGGTATAGCTCCTACGAGCAGTACTTC. This gives the protein CASSEATGYSSYEQYF.

This clone was detected only once. The chain joins TRBV5-1 to TRBJ1-1, with D possibly being TRBD1 (6 bases). In germline, CDR1 is SGHRS, CDR2 YFSETQ. V lost 5 bases and J 0 bases, leaving 11 bases between the germline ends. The CDR3 extends over 14 amino acids. The CDR3 loop is CASRGEGVNTEAFF. CDR3 DNA: TGCGCCAGCAGAGGGGAGGGGGTGAACACTGAAGCTTTCTTT.

In this sample, this clone is hyperexpanded. This chain uses TRBV6-5 with TRBJ1-2; TRBD1 is a possible D gene (6 bases). The germline gives CDR1 MNHEY, CDR2 SVGAGI. This CDR3 has 15 amino acids. Between the trimmed V and J ends, which lost 5 bases and 8 bases, there was a span of 21 bases. The CDR3 DNA reads as TGTGCCAGCAGTATAGAATACAGGACAGCTCACGGCTACACCTTC. Amino acids: CASSIEYRTAHGYTF.

The sample holds one count of this clone. The chain couples TRBV28 to TRBJ1-6, with D perhaps matching TRBD1 (6 bases). The CDR3 covers 14 residues. Trimming removed 5 bases at V and 10 bases at J, with 15 bases between. Germline CDR1 and CDR2: MDHEN and SYDVKM. The CDR3 nucleotides are TGTGCCAGCAGTGTGTTATTAGGGGGATCACCCCTCCACTTT. This gives the protein CASSVLLGGSPLHF.

This chain connects TRBV5-1 to TRBJ2-1; 7 bases are shared with TRBD1. Unmatched junction bases numbered 13, after V lost 4 bases and J lost 6 bases. This CDR3 has 16 amino acids. From germline, CDR1 is SGHRS and CDR2 YFSETQ. The CDR3 is CASSRTGTALPNEQFF. CDR3 coding DNA: TGCGCCAGCAGCAGAACCGGGACAGCCTTACCCAATGAGCAGTTCTTC. Drawing the rest from reference TRBV5-1 and TRBJ2-1, the complete variable domain is KAGVTQTPRYLIKTRGQQVTLSCSPISGHRSVSWYQQTPGQGLQFLFEYFSETQRNKGNFPGRFSGRQFSNSRSEMNVSTLELGDSALYLCASSRTGTALPNEQFFGPGTRLTVL.

The chain has TRBV12-2 and TRBJ2-3; TRBD2 reflects the table's D call only, with no check against the DNA. TRBV12-2 is marked as a pseudogene. The CDR3 runs to 14 residues. CDR3 sequence: CASRLTRGGDTQYF. The CDR3 DNA follows: TGTGCAAGTCGCTTAACACGGGGGGGAGATACGCAGTATTTT.

The genes are TRBV6-5 and TRBJ2-3; 8 bases map to TRBD1. CDR1 and CDR2 from the germline V gene are MNHEY and SVGAGI. CDR3 length: 13 amino acids. Losses at the gene ends were 5 bases for V and 4 bases for J; bases not matched to a gene: 2. Here the CDR3 DNA reads TGTGCCAGCAGTAAGACAGGGGCAGATACGCAGTATTTT. This encodes CASSKTGADTQYF.

The gene calls are TRBV11-2 and TRBJ2-3, with 7 bases aligning to TRBD1. The J segment lost 4 bases and the V segment lost 5 bases, leaving 9 bases of the junction unmatched. This CDR3 region has 15 residues. Germline CDR1 SGHAT, CDR2 FQNNGV. This CDR3 reads CASSPDRAASDTQYF. The CDR3 DNA sequence: TGTGCCAGCAGCCCCGACAGGGCCGCCTCAGATACGCAGTATTTT.

The chain couples TRBV5-6 to TRBJ1-2; a possible D gene is TRBD1 (6 bases). Deletions cut 2 bases from V and 5 bases from J, with 10 bases between. Germline CDR1 reads SGHDT; CDR2 reads YYEEEE. The CDR3 loop spans 13 amino acids. DNA for the CDR3: TGTGCCAGCAGCTTCACAGGGTCGTATGGCTACACCTTC. This codes for CASSFTGSYGYTF.

This chain connects TRBV5-4 to TRBJ2-1, with 9 nucleotides matching TRBD1. The trim removed 2 bases at V and 9 bases at J, leaving 9 bases unmatched. CDR1 and CDR2 (germline): SGHNT, YYREEE (reference sequence). CDR3 size: 15 residues. The CDR3 DNA reads as TGTGCCAGCAGCTTCGGGACAGGGATGTCAATTGAGCAGTTCTTC. Protein product: CASSFGTGMSIEQFF.

This chain uses TRBV4-1 with TRBJ1-6, with a weak D call TRBD1 (6 bases). This CDR3 spans 20 amino acids. V gave up 3 bases and J gave up 0 bases, with 21 bases separating them. Germline V gene data show CDR1 as MGHRA and CDR2 as YSYEKL. In DNA, the CDR3 is TGCGCCAGCAGCCAGAGCGGACAGCTCGGGACAAGCTCCTATAATTCACCCCTCCACTTT. It encodes CASSQSGQLGTSSYNSPLHF.

The gene calls are TRBV18 and TRBJ1-2; 9 nucleotides agree with TRBD1. This CDR3 region has 16 residues. The germline gives CDR1 KGHSH, CDR2 LQKENI. The junction had 11 bases not matched to a gene; V was cut back by 2 bases and J by 7 bases. Here the CDR3 reads CASSPEFRDRVVGYTF. CDR3 DNA sequence: TGTGCCAGCTCACCAGAATTCCGGGACAGGGTTGTTGGCTACACCTTC.

This clone is labeled medium-sized. The junction departs from the called germline gene at one end, perhaps through a read error. The V call is TRBV4-1, the J call TRBJ1-1, with 9 positions matching TRBD1. The CDR3 is 16 amino acids. Per germline, CDR1 MGHRA and CDR2 YSYEKL. CDR3 protein: CASSKDTGQGNTEAFF. The CDR3 nucleotides read TGCGCCAGCAGCAAAGACACGGGACAGGGAAACACTGAAGCTTTCTTT.

DNA for the CDR3: TGTGCCAGCAGTGATTTTAGCGGGGGGGCCTACGAGCAGTACTTC. Protein sequence: CASSDFSGGAYEQYF. The genes are TRBV2 and TRBJ2-7, with 11 bases fitting TRBD2. The V gene end was trimmed by 3 bases and the J gene end by 2 bases; junction bases not matched to a gene: 3. This CDR3 is 15 amino acids long. In germline, CDR1 is SNHLY, CDR2 FYNNEI.

The chain has TRBV24-1 and TRBJ1-2; D gene uncertain. This CDR3 contains 13 residues. V lost 5 bases to trimming and J lost 4 bases, with 10 bases between them. CDR1 and CDR2 from the germline V gene are KGHDR and SFDVKD. CDR3 nucleotides: TGTGCCACCAGTGTTTCAGGTTCCTATGGCTACACCTTC. This gives the protein CATSVSGSYGYTF.

The genes are TRBV11-2 and TRBJ2-3; TRBD1 agrees at 7 bases. V trimming: 3 bases; J trimming: 1 base; junction bases outside the gene matches: 1. Germline CDR1 is SGHAT and CDR2 is FQNNGV. The CDR3 sequence is 14 residues long. Written as DNA, the CDR3 is TGTGCCAGCAGCTTCCAGGGGGGCACAGATACGCAGTATTTT. This encodes CASSFQGGTDTQYF.

The rearrangement links TRBV15 to TRBJ2-3; D is unresolved. The CDR3 covers 13 residues. CDR1 LNHNV and CDR2 YYDKDF come from the germline V gene (reference sequence). V was pared by 7 bases and J by 8 bases, with 16 bases between. DNA for the CDR3: TGTGCCACCATGGATGGCGGTCCGGGTACGCAGTATTTT. Its protein is CATMDGGPGTQYF.